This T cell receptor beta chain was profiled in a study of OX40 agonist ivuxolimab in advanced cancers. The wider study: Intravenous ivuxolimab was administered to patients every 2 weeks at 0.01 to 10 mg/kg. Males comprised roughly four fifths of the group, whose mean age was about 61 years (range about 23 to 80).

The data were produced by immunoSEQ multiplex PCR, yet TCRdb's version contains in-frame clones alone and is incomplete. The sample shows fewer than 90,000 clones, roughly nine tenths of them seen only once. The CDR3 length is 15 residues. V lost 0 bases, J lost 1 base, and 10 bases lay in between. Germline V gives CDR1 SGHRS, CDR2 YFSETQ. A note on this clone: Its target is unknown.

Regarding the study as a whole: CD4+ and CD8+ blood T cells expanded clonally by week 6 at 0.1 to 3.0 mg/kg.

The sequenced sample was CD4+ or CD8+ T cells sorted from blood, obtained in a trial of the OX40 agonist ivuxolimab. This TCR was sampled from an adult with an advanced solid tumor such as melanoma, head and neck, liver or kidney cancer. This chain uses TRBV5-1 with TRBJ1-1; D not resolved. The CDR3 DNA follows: TGCGCCAGCAGCTTGGGGGCCAGACAGAACACTGAAGCTTTCTTT. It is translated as CASSLGARQNTEAFF.